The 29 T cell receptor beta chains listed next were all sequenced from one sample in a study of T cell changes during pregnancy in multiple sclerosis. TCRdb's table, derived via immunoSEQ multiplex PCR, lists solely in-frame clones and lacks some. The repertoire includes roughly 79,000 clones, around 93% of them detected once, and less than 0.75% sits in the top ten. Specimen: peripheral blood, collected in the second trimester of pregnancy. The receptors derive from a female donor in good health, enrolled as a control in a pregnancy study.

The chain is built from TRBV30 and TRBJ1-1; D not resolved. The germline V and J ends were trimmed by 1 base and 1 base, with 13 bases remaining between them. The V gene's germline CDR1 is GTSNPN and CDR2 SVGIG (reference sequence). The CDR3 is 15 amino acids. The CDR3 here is CAWSGFSEGNTEAFF. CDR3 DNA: TGTGCCTGGAGTGGGTTCAGCGAGGGGAACACTGAAGCTTTCTTT.

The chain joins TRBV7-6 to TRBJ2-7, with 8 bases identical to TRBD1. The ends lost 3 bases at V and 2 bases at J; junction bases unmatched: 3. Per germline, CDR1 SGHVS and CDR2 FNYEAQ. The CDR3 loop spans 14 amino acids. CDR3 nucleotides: TGTGCCAGCAGCTTCGACAGGGGAGCCTACGAGCAGTACTTC. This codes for CASSFDRGAYEQYF.

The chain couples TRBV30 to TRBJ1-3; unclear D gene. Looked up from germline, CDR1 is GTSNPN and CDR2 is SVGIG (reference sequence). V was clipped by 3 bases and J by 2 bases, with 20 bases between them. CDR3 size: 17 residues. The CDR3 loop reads CAWRADLKGRAGNTIYF. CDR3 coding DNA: TGTGCCTGGAGGGCCGACCTCAAAGGCCGGGCTGGAAACACCATATATTTT.

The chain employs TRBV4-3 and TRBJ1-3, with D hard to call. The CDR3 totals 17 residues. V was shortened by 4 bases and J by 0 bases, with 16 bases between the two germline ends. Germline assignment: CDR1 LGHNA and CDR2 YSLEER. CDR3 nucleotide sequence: TGCGCCAGCAGCCCCGGGTTATGGGGAGACTCTGGAAACACCATATATTTT. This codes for CASSPGLWGDSGNTIYF.

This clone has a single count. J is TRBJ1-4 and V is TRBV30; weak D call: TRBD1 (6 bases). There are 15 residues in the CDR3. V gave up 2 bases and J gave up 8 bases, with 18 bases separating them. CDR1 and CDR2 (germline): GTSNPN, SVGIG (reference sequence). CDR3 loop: CAWSTKGARGEKLFF. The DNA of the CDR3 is TGTGCCTGGAGTACGAAGGGAGCGAGGGGGGAAAAACTGTTTTTT.

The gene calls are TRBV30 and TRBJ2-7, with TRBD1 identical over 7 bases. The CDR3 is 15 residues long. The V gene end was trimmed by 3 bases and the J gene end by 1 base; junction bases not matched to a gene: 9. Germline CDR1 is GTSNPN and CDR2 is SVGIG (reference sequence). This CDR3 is CAWSPGTALSYEQYF. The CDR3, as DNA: TGTGCCTGGAGCCCCGGGACAGCCCTTTCCTACGAGCAGTACTTC. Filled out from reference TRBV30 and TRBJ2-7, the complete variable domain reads SQTIHQWPATLVQPVGSPLSLECTVEGTSNPNLYWYRQAAGRGLQLLFYSVGIGQISSEVPQNLSASRPQDRQFILSSKKLLLSDSGFYLCAWSPGTALSYEQYFGPGTRLTVT.

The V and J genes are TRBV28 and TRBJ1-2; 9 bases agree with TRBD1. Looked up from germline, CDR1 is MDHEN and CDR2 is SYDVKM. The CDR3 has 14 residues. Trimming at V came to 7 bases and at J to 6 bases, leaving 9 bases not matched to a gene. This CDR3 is CASTLTGGSHGYTF. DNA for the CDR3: TGTGCCAGCACCCTGACAGGGGGTTCTCATGGCTACACCTTC.

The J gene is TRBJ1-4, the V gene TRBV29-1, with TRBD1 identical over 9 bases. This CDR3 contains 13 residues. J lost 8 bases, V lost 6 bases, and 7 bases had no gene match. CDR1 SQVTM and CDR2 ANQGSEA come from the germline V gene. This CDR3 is CSVLTGGEEKLFF. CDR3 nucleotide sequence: TGCAGCGTCCTGACAGGGGGGGAGGAAAAACTGTTTTTT.

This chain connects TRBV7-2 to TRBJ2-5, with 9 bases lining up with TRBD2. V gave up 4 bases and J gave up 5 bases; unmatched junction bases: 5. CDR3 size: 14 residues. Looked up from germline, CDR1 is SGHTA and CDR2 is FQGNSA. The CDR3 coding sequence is TGTGCCAGCAGCTCGGGACTAGCAGGGGAGACCCAGTACTTC. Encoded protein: CASSSGLAGETQYF.

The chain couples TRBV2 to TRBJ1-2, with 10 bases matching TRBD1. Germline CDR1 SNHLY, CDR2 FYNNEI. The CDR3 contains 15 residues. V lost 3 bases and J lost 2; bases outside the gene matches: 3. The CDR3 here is CASSERQGANYGYTF. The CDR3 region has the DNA TGTGCCAGCAGTGAGAGACAGGGGGCAAACTATGGCTACACCTTC.

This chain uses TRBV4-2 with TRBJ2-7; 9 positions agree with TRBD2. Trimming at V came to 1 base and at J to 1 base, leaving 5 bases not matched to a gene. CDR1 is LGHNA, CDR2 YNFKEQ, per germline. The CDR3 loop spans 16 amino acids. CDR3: CASSQVTSGRSYEQYF. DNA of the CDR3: TGTGCCAGCAGCCAAGTGACTAGCGGCCGTTCCTACGAGCAGTACTTC.

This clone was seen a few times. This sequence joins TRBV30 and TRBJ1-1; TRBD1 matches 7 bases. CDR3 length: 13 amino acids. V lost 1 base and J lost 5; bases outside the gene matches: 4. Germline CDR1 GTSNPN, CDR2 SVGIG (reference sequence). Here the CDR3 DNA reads TGTGCCTGGAGTGAGGGGGCGGGAACTGAAGCTTTCTTT. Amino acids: CAWSEGAGTEAFF.

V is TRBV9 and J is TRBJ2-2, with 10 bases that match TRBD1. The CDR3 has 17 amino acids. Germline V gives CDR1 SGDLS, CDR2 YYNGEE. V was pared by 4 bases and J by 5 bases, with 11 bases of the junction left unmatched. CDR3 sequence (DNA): TGTGCCAGCAGCATGGGGGGACAGGGGAAGGGGACCGGGGAGCTGTTTTTT. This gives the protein CASSMGGQGKGTGELFF.

Written as DNA, the CDR3 is TGTGCCAGCTCACCAGCAGGGGTCGAAGGGCAGCCCCAGCATTTT. Translating gives CASSPAGVEGQPQHF. The V and J genes are TRBV18 and TRBJ1-5, with D possibly TRBD1 on 6 matching bases. V lost 2 bases to trimming and J lost 7 bases, with 15 bases between them. This CDR3 comprises 15 residues. Germline assignment: CDR1 KGHSH and CDR2 LQKENI.

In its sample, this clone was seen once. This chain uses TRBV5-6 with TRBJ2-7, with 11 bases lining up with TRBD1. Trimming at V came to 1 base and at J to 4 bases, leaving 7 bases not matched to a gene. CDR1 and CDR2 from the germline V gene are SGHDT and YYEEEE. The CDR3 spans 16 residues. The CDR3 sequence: CASSLSGQGALYEQYF. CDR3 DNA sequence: TGTGCCAGCAGCTTGAGTGGACAGGGGGCGCTTTACGAGCAGTACTTC.

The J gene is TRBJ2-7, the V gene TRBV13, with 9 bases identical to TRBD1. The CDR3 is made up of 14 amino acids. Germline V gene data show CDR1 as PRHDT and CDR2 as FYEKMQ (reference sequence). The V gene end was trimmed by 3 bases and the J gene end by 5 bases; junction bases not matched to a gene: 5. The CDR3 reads CASSFGTGINEQYF. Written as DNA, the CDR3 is TGTGCCAGCAGCTTCGGGACAGGGATCAACGAGCAGTACTTC.

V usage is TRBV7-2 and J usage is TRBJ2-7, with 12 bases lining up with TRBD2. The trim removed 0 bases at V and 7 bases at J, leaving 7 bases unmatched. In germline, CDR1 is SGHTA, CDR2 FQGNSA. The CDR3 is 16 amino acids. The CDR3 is CASSLAPSGGAREQYF. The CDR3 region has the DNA TGTGCCAGCAGCTTAGCCCCTAGCGGGGGGGCGAGGGAGCAGTACTTC.

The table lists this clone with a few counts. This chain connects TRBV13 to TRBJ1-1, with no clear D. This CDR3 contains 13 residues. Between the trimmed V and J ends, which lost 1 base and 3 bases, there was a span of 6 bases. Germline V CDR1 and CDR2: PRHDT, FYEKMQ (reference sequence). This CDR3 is CASSLAEYTEAFF. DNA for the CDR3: TGTGCCAGCAGCTTAGCGGAGTACACTGAAGCTTTCTTT. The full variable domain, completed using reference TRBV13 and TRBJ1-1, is AAGVIQSPRHLIKEKRETATLKCYPIPRHDTVYWYQQGPGQDPQFLISFYEKMQSDKGSIPDRFSAQQFSDYHSELNMSSLELGDSALYFCASSLAEYTEAFFGQGTRLTVV.

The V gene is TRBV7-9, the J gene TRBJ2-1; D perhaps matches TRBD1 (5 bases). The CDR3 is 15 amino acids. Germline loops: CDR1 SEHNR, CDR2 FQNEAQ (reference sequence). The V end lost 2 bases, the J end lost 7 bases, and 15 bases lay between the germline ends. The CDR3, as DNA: TGTGCCAGCAGCTTAAGGGGCTCGGTAATGAATGAGCAGTTCTTC. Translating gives CASSLRGSVMNEQFF.

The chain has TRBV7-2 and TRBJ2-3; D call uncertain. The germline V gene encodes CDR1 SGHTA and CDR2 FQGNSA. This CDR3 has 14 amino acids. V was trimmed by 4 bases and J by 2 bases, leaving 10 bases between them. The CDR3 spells CASSSRHYTDTQYF. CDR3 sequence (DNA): TGTGCCAGCAGCTCCCGCCACTACACAGATACGCAGTATTTT.

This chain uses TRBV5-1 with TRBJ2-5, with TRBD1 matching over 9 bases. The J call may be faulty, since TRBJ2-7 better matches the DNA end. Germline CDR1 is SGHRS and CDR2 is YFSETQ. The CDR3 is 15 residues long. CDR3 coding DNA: TGCGCCAGCAGCAGGGACAGGGCCGGGACCTACGAGCAGTACTTC. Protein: CASSRDRAGTYEQYF.

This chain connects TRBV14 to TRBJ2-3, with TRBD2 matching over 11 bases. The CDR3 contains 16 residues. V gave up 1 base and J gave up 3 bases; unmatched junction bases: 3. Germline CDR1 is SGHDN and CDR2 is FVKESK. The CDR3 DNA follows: TGTGCCAGCAGCCAAGCAGCTAGCGGGGGGACAGATACGCAGTATTTT. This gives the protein CASSQAASGGTDTQYF. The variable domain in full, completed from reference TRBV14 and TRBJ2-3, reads EAGVTQFPSHSVIEKGQTVTLRCDPISGHDNLYWYRRVMGKEIKFLLHFVKESKQDESGMPNNRFLAERTGGTYSTLKVQPAELEDSGVYFCASSQAASGGTDTQYFGPGTRLTVL.

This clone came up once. This CDR3 reads CASSHRNRATDTQYF. DNA for the CDR3: TGTGCCAGCAGCCATAGGAACAGGGCTACAGATACGCAGTATTTT. This rearrangement joins TRBV6-5 to TRBJ2-3; D possibly corresponds to TRBD1 (6 bases). The CDR3 sequence is 15 residues long. The germline V gene encodes CDR1 MNHEY and CDR2 SVGAGI. V was pared by 6 bases and J by 3 bases, with 16 bases between.

CDR3 nucleotides: TGTGCCAGCAGCCAAACGGGGGGGCTAGAGACCCAGTACTTC. It translates to CASSQTGGLETQYF. The chain has TRBV4-2 and TRBJ2-5; TRBD2 agrees at 8 bases. Germline-derived CDR1 and CDR2 are LGHNA and YNFKEQ. The V gene end was trimmed by 2 bases and the J gene end by 4 bases; junction bases not matched to a gene: 3. The CDR3 is 14 residues long.

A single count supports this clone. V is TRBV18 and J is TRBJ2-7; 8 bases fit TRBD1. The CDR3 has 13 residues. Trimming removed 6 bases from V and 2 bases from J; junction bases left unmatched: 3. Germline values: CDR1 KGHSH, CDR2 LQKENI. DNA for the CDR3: TGTGCCAGCTCCCACAGGGGGACCTACGAGCAGTACTTC. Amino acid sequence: CASSHRGTYEQYF.

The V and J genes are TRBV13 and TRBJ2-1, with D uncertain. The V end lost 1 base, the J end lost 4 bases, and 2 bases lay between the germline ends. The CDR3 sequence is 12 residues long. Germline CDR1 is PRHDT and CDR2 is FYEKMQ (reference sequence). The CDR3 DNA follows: TGTGCCAGCAGCTTAGTATACAATGAGCAGTTCTTC. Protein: CASSLVYNEQFF.

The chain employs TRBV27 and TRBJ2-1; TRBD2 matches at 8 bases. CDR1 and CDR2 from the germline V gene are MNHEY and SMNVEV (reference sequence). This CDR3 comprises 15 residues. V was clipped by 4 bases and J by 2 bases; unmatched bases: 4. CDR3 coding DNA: TGTGCCAGCAGTTATGTAGCGGGAACCTACAATGAGCAGTTCTTC. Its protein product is CASSYVAGTYNEQFF.

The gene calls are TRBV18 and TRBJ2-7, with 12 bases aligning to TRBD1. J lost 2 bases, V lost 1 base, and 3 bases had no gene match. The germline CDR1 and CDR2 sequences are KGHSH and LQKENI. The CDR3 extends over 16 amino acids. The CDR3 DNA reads TGTGCCAGCTCACCACGGGGACAGGGGGCTACCTACGAGCAGTACTTC. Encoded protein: CASSPRGQGATYEQYF.

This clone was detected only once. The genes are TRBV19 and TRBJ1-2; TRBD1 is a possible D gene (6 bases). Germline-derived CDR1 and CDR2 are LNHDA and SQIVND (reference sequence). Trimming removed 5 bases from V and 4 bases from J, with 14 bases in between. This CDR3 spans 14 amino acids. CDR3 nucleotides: TGTGCCAGTAGTTCACTCCCGGACAGCTATGGCTACACCTTC. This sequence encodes CASSSLPDSYGYTF. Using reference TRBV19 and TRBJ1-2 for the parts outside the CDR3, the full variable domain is DGGITQSPKYLFRKEGQNVTLSCEQNLNHDAMYWYRQDPGQGLRLIYYSQIVNDFQKGDIAEGYSVSREKKESFPLTVTSAQKNPTAFYLCASSSLPDSYGYTFGSGTRLTVV.